This note documents a single T cell receptor (beta chain) sequence. Its recognized antigen is unknown. Base-call qualities are not available, and no considerably larger clone is one nucleotide away. The data belong to a study of T cells in tuberculosis (dated by TCRdb to 2016 to 2019). About the full investigation: In the study, CD1B tetramers and high-throughput TCR immunosequencing were combined to characterize T cells specific for the mycobacterial lipid antigen glucose monomycolate (GMM). IGRA-negative adolescents, IGRA-positive adolescents with latent tuberculosis and adults with active tuberculosis, more than 9 per group, were compared in a South African clinical cohort. PBMC from active tuberculosis patients were archived either before standard anti-tuberculosis treatment began or within 7 days of its start. Findings and caveats that apply to the study as a whole: Shorter CDR3-alpha lengths in active tuberculosis patients partly drove the smaller NN-distances, and the TCR-beta difference was not statistically significant. Clinical samples were chosen by availability of cryopreserved specimens, and active tuberculosis cases were adults while controls were adolescents. An accuracy of under 90% (AUROC around 0.91) was reached by a classifier using the diverse GMM-specific repertoire, compared with around 70% accuracy when GEM motif frequencies were used. Active tuberculosis TCR-alpha repertoires showed smaller mean NN-distances to GMM-specific TCRs than IGRA-negative controls, suggesting clonal expansion of these TCRs.

Counted from cysteine to phenylalanine, this CDR3 has 16 amino acids. The DNA shown is the 48-base CDR3, in frame from base 1. Based on the germline V gene, the CDR1 and CDR2 sequences are SGDLS and YYNGEE. V sheds 0 bases and J sheds 3 bases, leaving 13 bases between their ends. The meaning of the sample's time point label: new active TB diagnosis, blood taken before or within 7 days of starting treatment. The active tuberculosis patients were newly diagnosed, HIV-seronegative South African adults aged 18 years or older. Confirmation of active tuberculosis was based on positive sputum smear microscopy and/or a positive M. tuberculosis culture. Immunosequencing was performed on unsorted cryopreserved PBMC and covered 75,000 to 100,000 T cells per clinical donor on average. The immunoSEQ multiplex PCR assay was used to generate TCR libraries, with TCR-beta and/or TCR-alpha/delta assays applied to each sample. The amplified TCR libraries were sequenced using the Illumina high-throughput platform. As for the original processing: Clustering and dimensionality reduction were performed using pairwise TCRdist distances among GMM-specific receptors from ex vivo sorted or in vitro expanded T cells. Each clinical repertoire was scored by mean NN-distance, the average TCRdist to the nearest 10% of tetramer-positive reference sequences. To compute GEM TCR motif frequency, the fraction of unique TCRs matching known GEM sequences by V/J usage and CDR3 length was calculated. Linear discriminant analysis with leave-one-out cross-validation, implemented in scikit-learn, was used to classify active tuberculosis. TCRdb's version of the immuneACCESS table is confined to in-frame rearrangements and falls short of the full clone set. An unresolved V gene accounts for under half of the shortfall where checked; the remainder is of unknown origin. That table supplies the V and J calls and clone size; D and trimming were determined from the DNA. In all, the sample holds tens of thousands of clones, and approximately 90% of those were seen once. Roughly 2.3% of the sample belongs to the ten largest clones.

The clonotype originates from an adult with tuberculosis. The sequences come from PBMCs, collected at tuberculosis diagnosis. Rearrangement joined TRBV9 to TRBJ1-5; the D gene cannot be named for sure. The CDR3 sequence is CASSVAVTGSNQPQHF. The sequenced DNA: TGTGCCAGCAGCGTAGCTGTGACGGGGTCCAATCAGCCCCAGCATTTT.